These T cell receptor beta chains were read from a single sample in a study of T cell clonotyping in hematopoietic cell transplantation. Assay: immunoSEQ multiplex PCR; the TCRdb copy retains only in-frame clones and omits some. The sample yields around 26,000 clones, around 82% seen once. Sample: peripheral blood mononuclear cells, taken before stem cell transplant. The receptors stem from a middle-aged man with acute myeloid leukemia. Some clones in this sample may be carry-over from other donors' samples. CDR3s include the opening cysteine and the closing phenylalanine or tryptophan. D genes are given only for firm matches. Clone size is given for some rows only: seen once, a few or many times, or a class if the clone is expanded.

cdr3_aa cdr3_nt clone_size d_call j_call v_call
CASSLRSVNTGELFF TGTGCCAGCAGTTTAAGATCCGTGAACACCGGGGAGCTGTTTTTT . . TRBJ2-2 TRBV27
CASSQDTGRETQYF TGTGCCAGCAGCCAAGATACGGGGAGGGAGACCCAGTACTTC once . TRBJ2-5 TRBV4-2
CASSEALGGMIYNSPLHF TGTGCCAGCAGTGAAGCGCTGGGCGGGATGATCTATAATTCACCCCTCCACTTT . . TRBJ1-6 TRBV6-1
CASSLVPDYGYTF TGCGCCAGCAGCTTGGTGCCTGACTATGGCTACACCTTC . . TRBJ1-2 TRBV5-1
CASSSQGARGTQYF TGTGCCAGCAGTTCACAGGGGGCTAGGGGGACCCAGTACTTC . TRBD1 TRBJ2-5 TRBV28
CASSHTDRGGNTEAFF TGCGCCAGCAGCCATACGGACAGGGGTGGGAACACTGAAGCTTTCTTT . TRBD1 TRBJ1-1 TRBV4-1
CASSFQATGQPQHF TGTGCCAGCAGTTTTCAAGCTACTGGACAGCCCCAGCATTTT . . TRBJ1-5 TRBV27
CASSLTRDSYEQYF TGTGCCAGCAGTTTGACTCGGGACTCCTACGAGCAGTACTTC . . TRBJ2-7 TRBV5-6
CASNHRGSADTQYF TGTGCCAGCAACCACAGGGGGTCGGCAGATACGCAGTATTTT . TRBD1 TRBJ2-3 TRBV6-5
CASSFPGMGTEAFF TGTGCCAGCAGCTTCCCAGGGATGGGCACTGAAGCTTTCTTT . . TRBJ1-1 TRBV7-2
CASSLVAGLYEQYF TGCGCCAGCAGCTTGGTAGCGGGGCTCTACGAGCAGTACTTC . TRBD2 TRBJ2-7 TRBV5-1
CASSSRTGVTEAFF TGTGCCAGCAGTTCACGGACAGGGGTCACTGAAGCTTTCTTT . TRBD1 TRBJ1-1 TRBV27
CASKYRTGWNQPQHF TGTGCCAGCAAGTATAGGACAGGGTGGAATCAGCCCCAGCATTTT once TRBD1 TRBJ1-5 TRBV2
CASRSVGTQYF TGTGCCAGCAGAAGTGTGGGGACGCAGTATTTT . . TRBJ2-3 TRBV27
CASSLEGTRNYEQYF TGCGCCAGCAGCTTGGAGGGGACGAGGAACTACGAGCAGTACTTC . . TRBJ2-7 TRBV5-1
CASSVQGRLNYYEQYF TGTGCCAGCAGTGTACAGGGGCGCTTAAACTACTACGAGCAGTACTTC . TRBD1 TRBJ2-7 TRBV6-1
CASSSSGQAIYGYTF TGTGCCAGCAGCTCGTCGGGACAGGCGATCTATGGCTACACCTTC . TRBD1 TRBJ1-2 TRBV7-9
CASSPGSNYGYTF TGTGCCAGCTCCCCGGGCTCGAACTATGGCTACACCTTC . . TRBJ1-2 TRBV6-5
CASRRAGELFF TGTGCCAGCAGACGGGCCGGGGAGCTGTTTTTT . . TRBJ2-2 TRBV6-5
CASSLLGGLAGNYGYTF TGTGCCAGCAGCCTCCTAGGCGGGCTGGCGGGTAACTATGGCTACACCTTC . . TRBJ1-2 TRBV7-2
CASRDTGDRRELFF TGTGCCAGCCGGGACACCGGGGACCGTCGGGAGCTGTTTTTT . . TRBJ2-2 TRBV28
CASSISLAGDTQYYEQYF TGTGCCAGCAGCATCTCCCTAGCGGGCGACACCCAATACTACGAGCAGTACTTC . . TRBJ2-7 TRBV21-1
CASSSGQLYGYTF TGTGCCAGCAGCTCGGGACAGCTATATGGCTACACCTTC . TRBD1 TRBJ1-2 TRBV7-9
CASSLNRGGGLTEAFF TGCGCCAGCAGCTTGAATCGGGGAGGGGGGCTCACTGAAGCTTTCTTT . . TRBJ1-1 TRBV5-1